The 13 T cell receptor beta chains listed next were all sequenced from one sample in a study of blood T cell repertoires in COVID-19. Method: immunoSEQ multiplex PCR; TCRdb's copy keeps in-frame clones and lacks some. The sample carries around 75,000 clones, approximately 80% recorded once. Sequencing was carried out using peripheral blood. All receptors come from a man between 45 and 60 years old with COVID-19, enrolled during active disease.

The chain couples TRBV24-1 to TRBJ2-5; 8 nucleotides line up with TRBD1. Germline-derived CDR1 and CDR2 are KGHDR and SFDVKD. Trimming cost V 0 bases and J 5 bases; bases outside gene matches: 7. The CDR3 contains 16 residues. This CDR3 is CATSDLHMTGDETQYF. DNA of the CDR3: TGTGCCACCAGTGATTTGCATATGACAGGGGACGAGACCCAGTACTTC.

In this sample, this clone turned up once. V is TRBV19 and J is TRBJ2-1, with D perhaps TRBD2 (5 bases). The CDR3 runs 13 residues. The ends were cut back, 5 bases at V and 7 bases at J, with 12 bases in the middle. CDR1 and CDR2 (germline): LNHDA, SQIVND (reference sequence). The CDR3 is CASSPSLANEQFF. The CDR3 coding sequence is TGTGCCAGTAGTCCTTCTTTAGCGAATGAGCAGTTCTTC.

To note about this clone: A junction boundary mismatches the germline segment, possibly from a read error. The chain joins TRBV7-7 to TRBJ2-2, with unresolved D. This CDR3 has 15 residues. Germline CDR1 is SSHAT and CDR2 is FNYEAQ (reference sequence). This chain's CDR3 is CASSPQVTNTGELFF. The CDR3 DNA follows: TGTGCTAGCAGCCCTCAGGTTACGAACACCGGGGAGCTGTTTTTT.

In this sample, this clone turned up a few times. This sequence joins TRBV6-5 and TRBJ2-6; D gene uncertain. Germline assignment: CDR1 MNHEY and CDR2 SVGAGI. The length of the CDR3 is 12 residues. V was trimmed by 6 bases and J by 4 bases, leaving 4 bases between them. The CDR3 region is CASSRGANVLTF. CDR3 coding DNA: TGTGCCAGCAGCAGGGGGGCCAACGTCCTGACTTTC.

The chain is built from TRBV6-2 or TRBV6-3 and TRBJ2-1; D is uncertain. The V gene lost 3 bases and the J gene lost 3 bases, with 6 bases spanning the gap. The germline V gene encodes CDR1 MNHEY and CDR2 SVGEGT. The CDR3 runs 13 residues. The CDR3 sequence: CASSYLGYNEQFF. The CDR3 DNA sequence: TGTGCCAGCAGTTATCTCGGCTACAATGAGCAGTTCTTC.

V is TRBV6-1 and J is TRBJ2-2; 7 positions match TRBD1. Germline trimming cut 4 bases from V and 8 bases from J; bases unmatched to any gene: 13. Germline values: CDR1 MNHNS, CDR2 SASEGT. CDR3 length equals 16 residues. CDR3: CASSGWDSPFNGELFF. The CDR3 nucleotides read TGTGCCAGCAGTGGGTGGGACAGCCCATTCAATGGGGAGCTGTTTTTT.

A remark on this clone: Likely a read error: the CDR3 ends without its conserved phenylalanine or tryptophan. The DNA is omitted, as the CDR3 cannot be located on it reliably, and the CDR3 follows TCRdb's listing. The chain employs TRBV12-3 or TRBV12-4 and TRBJ2-7; the table's TRBD1 call for D was not verified on the DNA. Inclusive of both ends, the CDR3 amounts to 12 amino acids. The CDR3 protein is CASSLPGQHIIL.

V is TRBV11-2 and J is TRBJ2-5; 7 bases match TRBD1. The V gene's germline CDR1 is SGHAT and CDR2 FQNNGV. J was trimmed by 5 bases and V by 3 bases; bases with no gene match: 12. The CDR3 loop spans 16 amino acids. The CDR3 nucleotides read TGTGCCAGCAGCTTCGGAGACAGGGTGAACGGGGAGACCCAGTACTTC. Amino acid sequence: CASSFGDRVNGETQYF. Variable domain in full (rest from reference TRBV11-2 and TRBJ2-5): EAGVAQSPRYKIIEKRQSVAFWCNPISGHATLYWYQQILGQGPKLLIQFQNNGVVDDSQLPKDRFSAERLKGVDSTLKIQPAKLEDSAVYLCASSFGDRVNGETQYFGPGTRLLVL.

The chain joins TRBV5-1 to TRBJ2-7; 14 bases are a match to TRBD2. J gave up 5 bases and V 4 bases, and 11 bases lay outside the gene matches. Germline lookup yields CDR1 SGHRS and CDR2 YFSETQ. There are 17 residues in the CDR3. The CDR3, as DNA: TGCGCCAGCAGCAACCGTCGGACTAGCGGGAGGTATGACGAGCAGTACTTC. As protein: CASSNRRTSGRYDEQYF.

This chain joins TRBV2 and TRBJ1-4; weak D call: TRBD1 (6 bases). V lost 6 bases and J lost 4, with 12 bases in between. Germline V gene data show CDR1 as SNHLY and CDR2 as FYNNEI. The CDR3 has 14 residues. The CDR3 loop reads CASRLGTINEKLFF. Here the CDR3 DNA reads TGTGCCAGCAGACTAGGGACAATTAATGAAAAACTGTTTTTT.

The J gene is TRBJ1-2, the V gene TRBV19; D call uncertain. The V gene's germline CDR1 is LNHDA and CDR2 SQIVND (reference sequence). V was shortened by 6 bases and J by 2 bases, with 10 bases between the two germline ends. This CDR3 region has 13 residues. CDR3 sequence (DNA): TGTGCCAGTAGATTGGCACTAAACTATGGCTACACCTTC. This gives the protein CASRLALNYGYTF.

The rearrangement links TRBV7-2 to TRBJ2-3; weak D call: TRBD2 (6 bases). The germline V gene has CDR1 SGHTA and CDR2 FQGNSA. With 5 bases removed from V and 2 bases from J, the gap between germline ends came to 17 bases. The CDR3 extends over 16 amino acids. The DNA for the CDR3 is TGTGCCAGCAGCCAAGGGAGCGGGCAGGCCACAGATACGCAGTATTTT. This encodes CASSQGSGQATDTQYF.

This chain joins TRBV5-4 and TRBJ2-1; TRBD1 might be the D (6 bases). The CDR3 is 14 residues long. The V gene's germline CDR1 is SGHNT and CDR2 YYREEE (reference sequence). The V and J ends lost 8 bases and 0 bases respectively, with 12 bases between them. For the CDR3, the DNA is TGTGCCAGTTCTCAGGGGTCCTCCTACAATGAGCAGTTCTTC. It specifies CASSQGSSYNEQFF. Drawing the rest from reference TRBV5-4 and TRBJ2-1, the complete variable domain is ETGVTQSPTHLIKTRGQQVTLRCSSQSGHNTVSWYQQALGQGPQFIFQYYREEENGRGNFPPRFSGLQFPNYSSELNVNALELDDSALYLCASSQGSSYNEQFFGPGTRLTVL.